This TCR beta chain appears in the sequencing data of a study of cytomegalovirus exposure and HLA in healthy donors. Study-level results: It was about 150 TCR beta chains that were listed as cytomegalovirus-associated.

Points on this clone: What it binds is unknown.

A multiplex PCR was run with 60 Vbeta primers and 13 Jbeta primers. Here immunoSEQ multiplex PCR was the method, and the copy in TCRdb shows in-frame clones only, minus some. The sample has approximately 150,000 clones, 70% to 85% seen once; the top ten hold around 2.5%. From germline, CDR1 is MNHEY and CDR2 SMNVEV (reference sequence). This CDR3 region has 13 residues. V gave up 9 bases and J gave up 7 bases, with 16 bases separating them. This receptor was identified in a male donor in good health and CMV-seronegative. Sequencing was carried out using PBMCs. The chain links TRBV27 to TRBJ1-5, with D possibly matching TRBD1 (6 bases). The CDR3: CASSPGGAQPQHF. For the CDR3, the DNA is TGTGCCAGTTCGCCGGGGGGGGCCCAGCCCCAGCATTTT.